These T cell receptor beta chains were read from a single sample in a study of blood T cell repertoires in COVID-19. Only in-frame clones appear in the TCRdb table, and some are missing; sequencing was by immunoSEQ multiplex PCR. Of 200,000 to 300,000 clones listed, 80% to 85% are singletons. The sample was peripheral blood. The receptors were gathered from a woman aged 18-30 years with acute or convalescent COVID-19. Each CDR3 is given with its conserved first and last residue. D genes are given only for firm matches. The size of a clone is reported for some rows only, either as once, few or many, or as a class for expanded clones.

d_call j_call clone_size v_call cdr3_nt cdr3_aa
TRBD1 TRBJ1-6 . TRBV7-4 TGTGCCAGCAGCTTAATGGTGGACAGGGCCAAGAATTCACCCCTCCACTTT CASSLMVDRAKNSPLHF
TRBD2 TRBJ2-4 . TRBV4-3 TGCGCCAGCAGCCAAGATAGTAGACTGGGGGGGGACAAAAACATTCAGTACTTC CASSQDSRLGGDKNIQYF
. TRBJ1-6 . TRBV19 TGTGCCAGTAGTATAGGGACAACCAGGGGCCTCCACTTT CASSIGTTRGLHF
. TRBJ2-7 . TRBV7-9 TGTGCCAGCAGCTCTCAGGCGGGCCTCTCCTACGAGCAGTACTTC CASSSQAGLSYEQYF
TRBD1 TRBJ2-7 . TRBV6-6 TGTGCCAGCAGCCGCGGGACAGGGTCGGTCGAGCAGTACTTC CASSRGTGSVEQYF
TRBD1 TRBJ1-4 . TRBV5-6 TGTGCCAGCAGCTTGGAGGGGGCGTTAATCGGTGAAAAACTGTTTTTT CASSLEGALIGEKLFF
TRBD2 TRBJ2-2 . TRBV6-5 TGTGCCAGCACAGGCGGGAGGGCCCGGACCGGGGAGCTGTTTTTT CASTGGRARTGELFF
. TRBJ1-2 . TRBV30 TGTGCCTGCCATGGCGGTGGCTACACCTTC CACHGGGYTF
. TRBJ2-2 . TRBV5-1 TGCGCCAGCAGAGGGGCTACCCGGCCCACCGGGGAGCTGTTTTTT CASRGATRPTGELFF
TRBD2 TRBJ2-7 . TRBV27 TGTGCCAGCAGTTTAAATCCTAGCGGCACCTACGAGCAGTACTTC CASSLNPSGTYEQYF
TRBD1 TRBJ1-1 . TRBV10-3 TGTGCCATCATCGATGGAATGGGACAGGGGATTATGAACACTGAAGCTTTCTTT CAIIDGMGQGIMNTEAFF
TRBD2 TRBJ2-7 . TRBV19 TGTGCCAGTGGCCCGACTAGCGATACCTACGAGCAGTACTTC CASGPTSDTYEQYF
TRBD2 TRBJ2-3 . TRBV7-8 TGTGCCAGCAGCGCCAGGGAGGGGATTAGCACAGATACGCAGTATTTT CASSAREGISTDTQYF
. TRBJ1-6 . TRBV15 TGTGCCACTACAGGCGAGCGGGGACCGGTCAATTCACCCCTCCACTTT CATTGERGPVNSPLHF
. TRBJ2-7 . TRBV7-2 TGTGCCAGCAGCTTAGCGGGGGCTACCTACGAGCAGTACTTC CASSLAGATYEQYF
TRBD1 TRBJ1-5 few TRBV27 TGTGCCAGCAGTTTAACCTGGACAGGGGATCAGCCCCAGCATTTT CASSLTWTGDQPQHF
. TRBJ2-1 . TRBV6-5 TGTGCCAGCAGTTACTCGTCGGGAGCTCAGTTCTTC CASSYSSGAQFF